This T cell receptor beta chain is from a study of vaccination and CD4 T cells after COVID-19. Oncomine TCR Beta short-read sequencing was applied to DNA from cultured CD4+ T cells. Genomic DNA was extracted from cultured CD4+ T cells. TCRdb recomputed calls from the PCR reads with MiXCR, one row per CDR3 protein. The sample carries some 18,000 distinct CDR3 sequences, approximately 50% recorded once. The germline V gene encodes CDR1 SGDLS and CDR2 YYNGEE. The V end was cut by 2 bases, the J end by 5 bases, with 16 bases between. The CDR3 runs to 15 residues. Concerning this clonotype: Its antigen is as yet unknown.

Treatment denoted: approximately 10-day PBMC culture with coronavirus spike peptide pools or control peptides (ViraFEST assay). Sequencing was performed on CD4+ T cells from blood, cultured in vitro. The source is a human donor who had recovered from COVID-19. The V gene is TRBV9, the J gene TRBJ2-5; D may be TRBD1 (5 bases). In DNA form, the CDR3 reads TGTGCCAGCAGCGTTGATGGGGTAGGGGTCGAGACCCAGTACTTC. It encodes CASSVDGVGVETQYF.